This TCR beta chain was sequenced during a study of T cells in Graves' hyperthyroidism and ophthalmopathy. This clonotype was counted at least ten times. Its target is unknown. RNA transcripts served as the template for amplifying TCR beta CDR3 regions. Carried out on the TCR CDR3, a first-round RT-PCR used the HTBI primer set. Each CDR3 protein gets one entry after TCRdb re-called the multiplex PCR reads with MiXCR. The sample records some 510,000 distinct CDR3 sequences, around 20% being singletons. Any patient presenting with uncontrolled infection, other autoimmune disease, pregnancy or lactation was left out. PBMCs were sourced from around 10 ml fresh peripheral blood. Study-level findings and limits: Within blood appeared most thyroid clonotypes that had expanded above 0.001.

Trimming took off 3 bases at V and 5 bases at J, with 10 bases between the two ends. The CDR3 length is 13 residues. Sequenced: blood. The V and J genes are TRBV12-3 or TRBV12-4 and TRBJ1-1, with a possible D match to TRBD1 (5 bases). The receptor was isolated from a man aged 18 to 35 with Graves' hyperthyroidism. CDR3 DNA sequence: TGTGCCAGCAGTTTTGGGGGGACGACTGAAGCTTTCTTT. It yields the protein CASSFGGTTEAFF.